Listed below are T cell receptor beta chains from one sample, sequenced in a study of type 1 and type 2 diabetes patients. TCRdb re-called the multiplex PCR reads through MiXCR, storing one row per CDR3 protein. The repertoire has around 300,000 distinct CDR3 sequences, around 47% of them found once; the top ten carry roughly 13%. Sequencing was performed on peripheral blood mononuclear cells (PBMCs). Receptors originate from a man younger than 30 with type 2 diabetes. CDR3s include the opening cysteine and the closing phenylalanine or tryptophan. A D gene is named only where the DNA matches it firmly. Only some rows state a clone size, as once, few, many or a class for expanded clones.

d_call j_call clone_size v_call cdr3_aa cdr3_nt
TRBD1 TRBJ2-2 few TRBV7-3 CASSLTGGPTKGELFF TGTGCCAGCAGCTTGACAGGGGGACCCACTAAAGGGGAGCTGTTTTTT
TRBD2 TRBJ2-3 few TRBV19 CASSISTSAQYF TGTGCCAGTAGTATATCGACTAGCGCGCAGTATTTT
- TRBJ1-1 - TRBV20-1 CSARGGEASDTEAFF TGCAGTGCTAGAGGGGGCGAGGCCTCGGACACTGAAGCTTTCTTT
TRBD1 TRBJ1-6 - TRBV15 CATSGTGGRNNSPLHF TGTGCCACCAGCGGGACAGGAGGGAGAAATAATTCACCCCTCCACTTT
- TRBJ2-7 - TRBV7-2 CASSRRPAEQYF TGTGCCAGCAGCCGGCGACCAGCTGAGCAGTACTTC
TRBD1 TRBJ1-2 few TRBV10-3 CAISENRDRVAGYTF TGTGCCATCAGTGAGAACCGGGACAGGGTTGCTGGCTACACCTTC
TRBD1 TRBJ1-1 - TRBV7-2 CASSFRQGPSEAFF TGTGCCAGCAGCTTCAGACAGGGGCCGTCTGAAGCTTTCTTT
- TRBJ2-2 - TRBV2 CASSELGSPGTGELFF TGTGCCAGCAGTGAGCTCGGGTCCCCTGGGACCGGGGAGCTGTTTTTT
- TRBJ2-7 - TRBV9 CASSVRPGYEQYF TGTGCCAGCAGCGTTCGACCGGGCTACGAGCAGTACTTC
- TRBJ2-7 - TRBV7-8 CASKPLVRTQAYYEQYF TGTGCCAGCAAGCCTCTTGTGAGGACTCAAGCTTACTACGAGCAGTACTTC
TRBD1 TRBJ2-5 few TRBV5-1 CASSPGQAFQETQYF TGCGCCAGCAGCCCCGGACAGGCCTTCCAAGAGACCCAGTACTTC
- TRBJ2-7 - TRBV29-1 CSVGIGSGEQYF TGCAGCGTTGGTATAGGGTCCGGCGAGCAGTACTTC
- TRBJ2-5 - TRBV18 CASSPYSRQETQYF TGTGCCAGCTCACCCTATTCTCGGCAAGAGACCCAGTACTTC
- TRBJ2-3 - TRBV7-8 CASSLEGRSLTDTQYF TGTGCCAGCAGCTTAGAGGGCAGGAGTCTCACAGATACGCAGTATTTT
- TRBJ2-3 few TRBV5-6 CASSLEGGSTDTQYF TGTGCCAGCAGCTTGGAGGGGGGTAGCACAGATACGCAGTATTTT